Below are 26 T cell receptor beta chains sequenced from a single sample in a study of shared clonotypes between healthy human individuals. The naive CD8 fraction comprised CD45RO-negative cells positively selected for CCR7 and excluded terminally differentiated effector memory CD45RA+ cells. Sequencing was performed with immunoSEQ multiplex PCR; in TCRdb, only in-frame clones are kept and a portion is missing. The table records about 2,200,000 clones, approximately 94% of them present only once. Sequenced material: naive CD8+ T cells from PBMCs. All receptors derive from a man aged 18-30 years in good health. Some clones in this sample may be carry-over from other donors' samples.

V gene TRBV28 combines with J gene TRBJ2-1; 9 bases agree with TRBD2. CDR1 and CDR2 (germline): MDHEN, SYDVKM. This CDR3 is 16 amino acids long. Germline trimming cut 2 bases from V and 1 base from J; bases unmatched to any gene: 3. Here the CDR3 reads CASSLRLAGSYNEQFF. In nucleotides, the CDR3 is TGTGCCAGCAGTTTAAGGCTAGCGGGATCCTACAATGAGCAGTTCTTC.

The chain employs TRBV7-6 and TRBJ2-7; D is tentatively TRBD1 or TRBD2 (5 bases each). CDR1 and CDR2 from the germline V gene are SGHVS and FNYEAQ. This CDR3 is 15 amino acids long. The V gene lost 5 bases and the J gene lost 3 bases, with 17 bases spanning the gap. CDR3: CASSPEGQAGYEQYF. CDR3 in DNA: TGTGCCAGCAGCCCAGAGGGGCAGGCCGGCTACGAGCAGTACTTC.

The rearrangement links TRBV7-8 to TRBJ2-1, with unresolved D. V lost 1 base to trimming and J lost 5 bases, with 6 bases between them. The CDR3 runs 13 residues. Per the germline V gene, CDR1 is SGHVS and CDR2 is FQNEAQ. The CDR3 here is CASSLGANNEQFF. In DNA, the CDR3 is TGTGCCAGCAGCTTAGGGGCCAACAATGAGCAGTTCTTC.

The chain carries TRBV2 and TRBJ2-7, with 8 bases fitting TRBD1. Germline assignment: CDR1 SNHLY and CDR2 FYNNEI. This CDR3 contains 17 residues. The V and J ends lost 10 bases and 4 bases, in that order; junction bases with no gene match: 21. The CDR3 loop is CATKDSGQGAKGYEQYF. The CDR3 region has the DNA TGTGCCACCAAAGATTCCGGACAGGGAGCTAAGGGGTACGAGCAGTACTTC.

The chain couples TRBV14 to TRBJ2-1; D is unclear. The CDR3 loop spans 12 amino acids. Germline-derived CDR1 and CDR2 are SGHDN and FVKESK. V lost 1 base to trimming and J lost 8 bases, with 6 bases between them. CDR3 nucleotides: TGTGCCAGCAGCCAAGGAACCTATGAGCAGTTCTTC. Translation gives CASSQGTYEQFF.

The J gene is TRBJ1-2, the V gene TRBV11-2; 7 bases align to TRBD1. The CDR3 consists of 20 residues. Germline values: CDR1 SGHAT, CDR2 FQNNGV. Trimming took 0 bases from V and 4 from J; bases not matched to a gene: 20. The DNA for the CDR3 is TGTGCCAGCAGCTTAGATGGCACCCCTAGAGTGACAGGGACTGGCTATGGCTACACCTTC. It codes for CASSLDGTPRVTGTGYGYTF.

The chain joins TRBV13 to TRBJ1-2, with D unclear. The V gene's germline CDR1 is PRHDT and CDR2 FYEKMQ (reference sequence). The CDR3 extends over 14 amino acids. V was cut by 1 base and J by 4 bases, with 10 bases left in between. CDR3 protein: CASSLDGKRYGYTF. The CDR3, as DNA: TGTGCCAGCAGCTTAGACGGCAAGCGCTATGGCTACACCTTC.

The chain employs TRBV5-1 and TRBJ2-7; 8 bases agree with TRBD1. Per the germline V gene, CDR1 is SGHRS and CDR2 is YFSETQ. After removal of 3 bases from V and 3 bases from J, the junction contained 5 bases not matched to a gene. The CDR3 loop spans 14 amino acids. CDR3 sequence: CASSWGQENYEQYF. As DNA, the CDR3 is TGCGCCAGCAGCTGGGGACAGGAGAACTACGAGCAGTACTTC.

J is TRBJ1-2 and V is TRBV27; TRBD1 matches at 10 bases. The CDR3 runs 14 residues. With 6 bases clipped from V and 6 bases from J, the junction kept 7 bases outside the gene matches. CDR1 MNHEY and CDR2 SMNVEV come from the germline V gene (reference sequence). CDR3: CASSFLGQGDGYTF. The CDR3 nucleotides are TGTGCCAGCAGCTTCTTAGGACAGGGGGATGGCTACACCTTC.

The V gene is TRBV10-3, the J gene TRBJ1-1, with a tentative D call TRBD1 (5 bases). The CDR3 runs to 14 residues. Germline CDR1 and CDR2: ENHRY and SYGVKD. Trimming pared 4 bases from V and 0 bases from J, leaving 9 bases between. The CDR3 spells CAISATAMNTEAFF. The CDR3 DNA is TGTGCCATCAGTGCGACAGCCATGAACACTGAAGCTTTCTTT.

The CDR3 DNA sequence: TGTGCCAGCAGTACCGAAAGACAGGGTGAGCCCTACGAGCAGTACTTC. Translating gives CASSTERQGEPYEQYF. V is TRBV28 and J is TRBJ2-7; the match to TRBD1 covers 7 bases. Germline V gene lookup returns CDR1 MDHEN and CDR2 SYDVKM. Germline trimming cut 5 bases from V and 2 bases from J; bases unmatched to any gene: 12. The CDR3 spans 16 residues.

This sequence joins TRBV6-4 and TRBJ2-3, with a weak D call TRBD2 (6 bases). V dropped 4 bases and J dropped 0 bases, with 8 bases sitting between them. The CDR3 length is 14 residues. CDR1 is MRHNA, CDR2 SNTAGT, per germline. Here the CDR3 reads CASSGDCSTDTQYF. In DNA, the CDR3 is TGTGCCAGCAGTGGGGACTGCAGCACAGATACGCAGTATTTT.

The rearrangement joins TRBV28 to TRBJ1-5; the D gene is possibly TRBD1 (5 bases). Trimming cost V 7 bases and J 4 bases, with 14 bases left between them. CDR1 is MDHEN and CDR2 is SYDVKM in the germline V gene. The CDR3 consists of 14 residues. The CDR3 sequence: CASKSKGTNQPQHF. For the CDR3, the DNA is TGTGCCAGCAAGAGTAAAGGGACTAATCAGCCCCAGCATTTT.

The chain is built from TRBV15 and TRBJ1-2, with a possible D match to TRBD1 (6 bases). V lost 3 bases to trimming and J lost 8 bases, with 19 bases between them. The CDR3 has 15 residues. Germline CDR1 is LNHNV and CDR2 is YYDKDF (reference sequence). CDR3: CATSSRGQPISGYTF. In nucleotides, the CDR3 is TGTGCCACCAGCAGCCGTGGACAGCCGATAAGCGGCTACACCTTC.

As regards this clone: Other nucleotide sequences from this sample produce the same CDR3. The gene calls are TRBV6-1 and TRBJ2-7; tentatively, D is TRBD1 or TRBD2 (5 bases each). Per the germline V gene, CDR1 is MNHNS and CDR2 is SASEGT. The CDR3 sequence is 13 residues long. V lost 3 bases to trimming and J lost 2 bases, with 8 bases between them. CDR3 nucleotides: TGTGCCAGCAGTGAGGGACGGACCTACGAGCAGTACTTC. It translates to CASSEGRTYEQYF.

This clone was observed a single time. The chain has TRBV9 and TRBJ2-3; TRBD2 is a possible D gene (5 bases). The V gene's germline CDR1 is SGDLS and CDR2 YYNGEE. The CDR3 totals 15 residues. With 0 bases removed from V and 1 base from J, the gap between germline ends came to 9 bases. As DNA, the CDR3 is TGTGCCAGCAGCGTAGGGCGGGCCCGCACAGATACGCAGTATTTT. This encodes CASSVGRARTDTQYF.

This clone was detected only a few times. The chain joins TRBV30 to TRBJ1-1; 8 bases agree with TRBD1. CDR3 length equals 13 residues. Losses at the gene ends were 8 bases for V and 0 bases for J; bases not matched to a gene: 5. The germline V gene has CDR1 GTSNPN and CDR2 SVGIG (reference sequence). The CDR3 region is CAIRTGLNTEAFF. The CDR3 nucleotides read TGTGCCATAAGGACAGGGCTGAACACTGAAGCTTTCTTT.

The chain is built from TRBV6-5 and TRBJ2-2; TRBD1 is a possible D gene (6 bases). The CDR3 loop spans 12 amino acids. Germline CDR1 reads MNHEY; CDR2 reads SVGAGI. V lost 6 bases and J lost 6, with 8 bases in between. The CDR3 protein is CASRQGPGELFF. The DNA for the CDR3 is TGTGCCAGCAGGCAGGGGCCCGGGGAGCTGTTTTTT.

The CDR3: CASSDVTGVEDEQYF. For the CDR3, the DNA is TGCGCCAGCAGCGATGTGACAGGGGTAGAGGACGAGCAGTACTTC. The rearrangement joins TRBV10-2 to TRBJ2-7; 8 bases fit TRBD1. The CDR3 length is 15 residues. Germline V gives CDR1 WSHSY, CDR2 SAAADI. V trimming: 6 bases; J trimming: 5 bases; junction bases outside the gene matches: 12.

The chain has TRBV13 and TRBJ1-2, with 10 bases lining up with TRBD1. The ends lost 5 bases at V and 8 bases at J; junction bases unmatched: 8. The CDR3 covers 14 residues. Germline V gene sequence: CDR1 PRHDT, CDR2 FYEKMQ (reference sequence). The CDR3 loop is CASSIDRGRRGYTF. The CDR3, as DNA: TGTGCCAGCAGCATCGACAGGGGGCGTCGCGGCTACACCTTC.

CDR3 protein: CASSLPTSGTPNNEQFF. In DNA form, the CDR3 reads TGTGCCAGCAGCTTACCCACATCCGGGACACCCAACAATGAGCAGTTCTTC. The genes are TRBV28 and TRBJ2-1; perhaps TRBD1 as D (6 bases). Trimming stripped 6 bases from V and 5 bases from J, with 23 bases between. The CDR3 consists of 17 residues. Germline CDR1 and CDR2: MDHEN and SYDVKM.

The V and J genes are TRBV5-4 and TRBJ2-6; D possibly uses TRBD1 or TRBD2 (5 bases each). The CDR3 is 15 amino acids. Germline loops: CDR1 SGHNT, CDR2 YYREEE (reference sequence). V gave up 4 bases and J gave up 2 bases, with 10 bases separating them. CDR3 sequence: CASSQMGAGANVLTF. The CDR3 coding sequence is TGTGCCAGCAGCCAGATGGGGGCTGGGGCCAACGTCCTGACTTTC.

The rearrangement joins TRBV27 to TRBJ2-5; 10 bases align to TRBD2. The V and J ends lost 5 bases and 3 bases, in that order; junction bases with no gene match: 9. This CDR3 has 16 residues. Looked up from germline, CDR1 is MNHEY and CDR2 is SMNVEV (reference sequence). CDR3: CASSRRLAGVEETQYF. The CDR3, as DNA: TGTGCCAGCAGTCGGCGGCTAGCGGGAGTCGAAGAGACCCAGTACTTC.

The chain carries TRBV7-8 and TRBJ2-1; TRBD2 agrees at 9 bases. V lost 2 bases to trimming and J lost 8 bases; unmatched junction nucleotides: 10. Germline V gene data show CDR1 as SGHVS and CDR2 as FQNEAQ. CDR3 length equals 16 residues. The CDR3: CASSLSGGRATYEQFF. CDR3 in DNA: TGTGCCAGCAGCTTAAGTGGCGGGAGGGCCACATATGAGCAGTTCTTC.

The chain recombines TRBV4-1 with TRBJ1-1; D is uncertain. Germline assignment: CDR1 MGHRA and CDR2 YSYEKL. This CDR3 is 16 amino acids long. The V gene lost 0 bases and the J gene lost 0 bases, with 11 bases spanning the gap. The CDR3, as DNA: TGCGCCAGCAGCCAAGACCCTCTAGTCCTGAACACTGAAGCTTTCTTT. It yields the protein CASSQDPLVLNTEAFF.

The gene calls are TRBV10-2 and TRBJ1-4, with 7 nucleotides matching TRBD1. Germline loops: CDR1 WSHSY, CDR2 SAAADI. CDR3 length: 16 amino acids. Trimming removed 3 bases from V and 1 base from J; junction bases left unmatched: 5. This CDR3 is CASSDRGLVTNEKLFF. The CDR3 DNA reads TGCGCCAGCAGTGATAGGGGGCTCGTAACTAATGAAAAACTGTTTTTT.